These 24 T cell receptor beta chains were sequenced from one sample in a study of shared clonotypes between healthy human individuals. Sequencing was performed with immunoSEQ multiplex PCR; in TCRdb, only in-frame clones are kept and a portion is missing. The sample has about 800,000 clones, roughly 96% seen once. Positively selected for CCR7, the CD45RO-negative cells used as naive CD8 cells excluded terminally differentiated effector memory CD45RA+ cells. The sample comprised naive CD8+ T cells sorted from blood. The receptors come from a man aged 25-45 years in good health.

This chain connects TRBV5-1 to TRBJ2-6; D is unclear. CDR1 and CDR2 from the germline V gene are SGHRS and YFSETQ. Trimming removed 0 bases at V and 0 bases at J, with 10 bases between. The CDR3 contains 17 residues. The CDR3 loop is CASSLGATISGANVLTF. The DNA of the CDR3 is TGCGCCAGCAGCTTGGGGGCAACCATCTCTGGGGCCAACGTCCTGACTTTC.

The chain joins TRBV9 to TRBJ2-6; a possible D gene is TRBD1 (5 bases). Germline lookup yields CDR1 SGDLS and CDR2 YYNGEE. The CDR3 loop spans 14 amino acids. Trimming left V 8 bases short and J 0 bases short, with 9 bases between. Written as DNA, the CDR3 is TGTGCCAGTCTTGACAGCTCTGGGGCCAACGTCCTGACTTTC. This gives the protein CASLDSSGANVLTF. The entire variable domain, with the rest obtained from reference TRBV9 and TRBJ2-6, is as follows: DSGVTQTPKHLITATGQRVTLRCSPRSGDLSVYWYQQSLDQGLQFLIQYYNGEERAKGNILERFSAQQFPDLHSELNLSSLELGDSALYFCASLDSSGANVLTFGAGSRLTVL.

The chain uses TRBV11-2 and TRBJ2-7; weak D call: TRBD1 (5 bases). The germline CDR1 and CDR2 sequences are SGHAT and FQNNGV. The CDR3 has 15 residues. Between the trimmed V and J ends, which lost 3 bases and 0 bases, there was a span of 12 bases. The CDR3 reads CASSFYGASSYEQYF. The CDR3 bases are TGTGCCAGCAGCTTTTATGGGGCTAGCTCCTACGAGCAGTACTTC.

CDR3 amino acids: CASSTDREETQYF. The CDR3 nucleotides read TGTGCCAGCAGTACCGACAGGGAAGAGACCCAGTACTTC. J is TRBJ2-5 and V is TRBV6-5; 7 nucleotides align to TRBD1. From germline, CDR1 is MNHEY and CDR2 SVGAGI. This CDR3 is built from 13 residues. The ends lost 5 bases at V and 3 bases at J; junction bases unmatched: 3.

This clone was detected once. This chain connects TRBV10-3 to TRBJ2-7, with a tentative D call TRBD2 (5 bases). CDR3 length: 12 amino acids. CDR1 ENHRY and CDR2 SYGVKD come from the germline V gene. Trimming removed 4 bases at V and 2 bases at J, with 6 bases between. CDR3 in DNA: TGTGCCATCAGTGCGGGGACCTACGAGCAGTACTTC. Translation: CAISAGTYEQYF.

The chain links TRBV27 to TRBJ2-7, with D possibly matching TRBD2 (5 bases). Deletions cut 5 bases from V and 0 bases from J, with 14 bases between. This CDR3 region has 15 residues. CDR1 and CDR2 from the germline V gene are MNHEY and SMNVEV (reference sequence). The CDR3 DNA reads as TGTGCCAGCAGTGTGGACTTTACGAGCTCCTACGAGCAGTACTTC. Translated: CASSVDFTSSYEQYF.

The chain carries TRBV6-6 and TRBJ1-2; TRBD1 is a possible D gene (5 bases). In germline, CDR1 is MNHNY, CDR2 SVGAGI (reference sequence). Between the trimmed V and J ends, which lost 8 bases and 5 bases, there was a span of 15 bases. The CDR3 totals 13 residues. CDR3 DNA sequence: TGTGCCAGCGCTCTAGGGACGGAATATGGCTACACCTTC. This codes for CASALGTEYGYTF.

This chain uses TRBV14 with TRBJ2-3, with D possibly TRBD2 on 6 matching bases. CDR3 size: 15 residues. Trimming took off 6 bases at V and 0 bases at J, with 13 bases between the two ends. CDR1 and CDR2 (germline): SGHDN, FVKESK. The CDR3 sequence is CASRGGGVSTDTQYF. The CDR3 DNA reads TGTGCCAGCAGGGGCGGCGGGGTCAGCACAGATACGCAGTATTTT.

The chain is built from TRBV27 and TRBJ1-5, with D perhaps matching TRBD1 (6 bases). This CDR3 region has 15 residues. Between the trimmed V and J ends, which lost 1 base and 5 bases, there was a span of 12 bases. CDR1 and CDR2 from the germline V gene are MNHEY and SMNVEV (reference sequence). DNA for the CDR3: TGTGCCAGCAGTTTATATCAGGGGAGGGATCAGCCCCAGCATTTT. Translation: CASSLYQGRDQPQHF.

With respect to this clone: This sample also contains other DNA sequences that code for the same CDR3. The CDR3 DNA is TGTGCCAGCAGCCCTGACAGCACCTACGAGCAGTACTTC. Its translation is CASSPDSTYEQYF. This sequence joins TRBV7-9 and TRBJ2-7; possibly TRBD1 for D (5 bases). The CDR3 extends over 13 amino acids. The ends were cut back, 5 bases at V and 2 bases at J, with 10 bases in the middle. The germline V gene encodes CDR1 SEHNR and CDR2 FQNEAQ (reference sequence).

This clone was seen a single time. The chain is built from TRBV27 and TRBJ2-2, with TRBD2 matching over 9 bases. Trimming took 6 bases from V and 5 from J; bases not matched to a gene: 16. The germline V gene encodes CDR1 MNHEY and CDR2 SMNVEV (reference sequence). The CDR3 has 18 amino acids. DNA for the CDR3: TGTGCCAGCAGCACGGGGATAGCGGGAGCCCCCGGGACCGGGGAGCTGTTTTTT. Amino acids: CASSTGIAGAPGTGELFF.

With respect to this clone: The sample holds other DNA sequences that translate to the same CDR3. This rearrangement joins TRBV11-2 to TRBJ1-2; 11 bases agree with TRBD1. The CDR3 extends over 15 amino acids. J was trimmed by 5 bases and V by 1 base; bases with no gene match: 3. The germline gives CDR1 SGHAT, CDR2 FQNNGV. This CDR3 is CASSLGTGGVYGYTF. For the CDR3, the DNA is TGTGCCAGCAGCTTAGGGACAGGGGGCGTTTATGGCTACACCTTC. The variable domain in full, with the rest retrieved from reference TRBV11-2 and TRBJ1-2, is EAGVAQSPRYKIIEKRQSVAFWCNPISGHATLYWYQQILGQGPKLLIQFQNNGVVDDSQLPKDRFSAERLKGVDSTLKIQPAKLEDSAVYLCASSLGTGGVYGYTFGSGTRLTVV.

This chain connects TRBV27 to TRBJ2-7; 11 bases align to TRBD2. Germline-derived CDR1 and CDR2 are MNHEY and SMNVEV (reference sequence). The CDR3 totals 14 residues. V was pared by 11 bases and J by 4 bases, with 10 bases of the junction left unmatched. CDR3 DNA sequence: TGTGCCGCCCGGGGGACTAGCGGAGTTTACGAGCAGTACTTC. Protein sequence: CAARGTSGVYEQYF.

This clone has a single count. The genes are TRBV7-8 and TRBJ1-3; D is unclear. The germline CDR1 and CDR2 sequences are SGHVS and FQNEAQ. The CDR3 runs 18 residues. Trimming took 1 base from V and 0 from J, leaving 16 bases between them. The CDR3 DNA sequence: TGTGCCAGCAGCTTAGGTGTGTGGACGGCACTCTCTGGAAACACCATATATTTT. Encoded protein: CASSLGVWTALSGNTIYF.

The V and J genes are TRBV4-1 and TRBJ2-3, with a possible D match to TRBD1 (6 bases). V was pared by 2 bases and J by 0 bases, with 9 bases between. Germline V gene data show CDR1 as MGHRA and CDR2 as YSYEKL. The CDR3 runs to 15 residues. The CDR3 reads CASSQSGASTDTQYF. CDR3 nucleotides: TGCGCCAGCAGCCAATCAGGGGCTAGCACAGATACGCAGTATTTT.

The chain uses TRBV4-1 and TRBJ1-5; D perhaps matches TRBD1 (6 bases). CDR1 MGHRA and CDR2 YSYEKL come from the germline V gene. Trimming took 6 bases from V and 0 from J, leaving 15 bases between them. This CDR3 has 16 amino acids. The CDR3 spells CASSQTGTYSNQPQHF. DNA for the CDR3: TGCGCCAGCAGTCAAACAGGGACCTATAGCAATCAGCCCCAGCATTTT.

The chain has TRBV6-1 and TRBJ1-1; D remains unclear. The CDR3 spans 10 residues. Germline values: CDR1 MNHNS, CDR2 SASEGT. Trimming cost V 11 bases and J 5 bases, with 9 bases left between them. CDR3: CAGVGTEAFF. CDR3 coding DNA: TGTGCCGGAGTCGGGACTGAAGCTTTCTTT.

In this sample, this clone turned up once. This chain links TRBV7-9 with TRBJ1-4; 9 bases are shared with TRBD1. The germline V gene encodes CDR1 SEHNR and CDR2 FQNEAQ (reference sequence). Trimming at V came to 6 bases and at J to 8 bases, leaving 7 bases not matched to a gene. The CDR3 has 14 amino acids. CDR3 loop: CASRGGQGREKLFF. The CDR3 DNA follows: TGTGCCAGCAGGGGGGGACAGGGACGAGAAAAACTGTTTTTT.

The J gene is TRBJ2-7, the V gene TRBV27; D call uncertain. This CDR3 comprises 15 residues. Germline assignment: CDR1 MNHEY and CDR2 SMNVEV (reference sequence). Trimming cost V 2 bases and J 3 bases, with 14 bases left between them. As DNA, the CDR3 is TGTGCCAGCAGTTTAATTGGGCGTCCCCTCTACGAGCAGTACTTC. This encodes CASSLIGRPLYEQYF.

V is TRBV7-9 and J is TRBJ1-5, with unresolved D. The germline V and J ends were trimmed by 4 bases and 0 bases, with 10 bases remaining between them. In germline, CDR1 is SEHNR, CDR2 FQNEAQ (reference sequence). The CDR3 is 15 amino acids. CDR3 loop: CASSSAINSNQPQHF. In DNA form, the CDR3 reads TGTGCCAGCAGCTCGGCGATAAATAGCAATCAGCCCCAGCATTTT.

V and J are TRBV6-1 and TRBJ2-3; 12 bases match TRBD2. Germline V lookup: CDR1 MNHNS, CDR2 SASEGT. J was trimmed by 3 bases and V by 3 bases; bases with no gene match: 4. The CDR3 contains 16 residues. The CDR3 DNA reads as TGTGCCAGCAGTGACCCCGGGACTAGCGGGACAGATACGCAGTATTTT. This codes for CASSDPGTSGTDTQYF.

The chain has TRBV14 and TRBJ2-1, with D possibly matching TRBD2 (5 bases). The ends were cut back, 4 bases at V and 0 bases at J, with 13 bases in the middle. Germline lookup yields CDR1 SGHDN and CDR2 FVKESK. This CDR3 is 16 amino acids long. The DNA for the CDR3 is TGTGCCAGCAGCCGTTGGAGGAGTAGCTCCTACAATGAGCAGTTCTTC. Translating it yields CASSRWRSSSYNEQFF.

A few counts support this clone. The rearrangement uses TRBV10-2 and TRBJ2-7; 7 bases are shared with TRBD2. Per the germline V gene, CDR1 is WSHSY and CDR2 is SAAADI. CDR3 length: 15 amino acids. V was clipped by 0 bases and J by 3 bases; unmatched bases: 5. Here the CDR3 reads CASSESPGGDYEQYF. As DNA, the CDR3 is TGCGCCAGCAGTGAGTCTCCGGGAGGTGACTACGAGCAGTACTTC.

The chain joins TRBV29-1 to TRBJ2-1, with 8 bases matching TRBD1. Germline trimming cut 0 bases from V and 7 bases from J; bases unmatched to any gene: 8. This CDR3 is 15 amino acids long. Germline values: CDR1 SQVTM, CDR2 ANQGSEA. CDR3 sequence: CSVEDPDRAPNEQFF. CDR3 in DNA: TGCAGCGTTGAAGATCCGGACAGGGCCCCAAATGAGCAGTTCTTC.